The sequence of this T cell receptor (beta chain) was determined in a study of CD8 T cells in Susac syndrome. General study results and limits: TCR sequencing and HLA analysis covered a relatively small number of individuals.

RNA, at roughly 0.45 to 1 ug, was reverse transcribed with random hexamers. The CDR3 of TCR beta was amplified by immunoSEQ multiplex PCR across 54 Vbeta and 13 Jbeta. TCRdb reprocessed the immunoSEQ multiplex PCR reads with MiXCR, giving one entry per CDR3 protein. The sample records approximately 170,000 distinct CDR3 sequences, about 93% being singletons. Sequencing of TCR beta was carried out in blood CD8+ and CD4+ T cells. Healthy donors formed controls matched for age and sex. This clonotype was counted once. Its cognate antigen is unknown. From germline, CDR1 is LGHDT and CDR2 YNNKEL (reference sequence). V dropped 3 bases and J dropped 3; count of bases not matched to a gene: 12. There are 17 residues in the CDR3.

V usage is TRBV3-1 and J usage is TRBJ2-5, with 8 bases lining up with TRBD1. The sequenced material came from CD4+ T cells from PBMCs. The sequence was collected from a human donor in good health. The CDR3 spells CASSQAGRGLMEETQYF. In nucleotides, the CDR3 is TGTGCCAGCAGCCAGGCCGGCAGGGGGCTTATGGAAGAGACCCAGTACTTC.